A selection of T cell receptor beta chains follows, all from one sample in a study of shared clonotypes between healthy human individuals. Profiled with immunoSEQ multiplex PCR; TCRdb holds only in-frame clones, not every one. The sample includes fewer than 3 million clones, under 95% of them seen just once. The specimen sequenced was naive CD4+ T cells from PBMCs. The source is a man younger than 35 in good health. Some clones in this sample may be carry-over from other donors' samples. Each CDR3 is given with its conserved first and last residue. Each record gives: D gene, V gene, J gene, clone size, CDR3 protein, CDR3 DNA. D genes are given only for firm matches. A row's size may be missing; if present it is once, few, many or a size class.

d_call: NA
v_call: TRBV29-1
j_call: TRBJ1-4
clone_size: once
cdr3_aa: CSALTPPGSEKLFF
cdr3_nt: TGCAGCGCCCTTACTCCCCCTGGCTCGGAAAAACTGTTTTTT

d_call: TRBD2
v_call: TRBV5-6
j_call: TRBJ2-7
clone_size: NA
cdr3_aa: CASSLGAGGRAGNEQYF
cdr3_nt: TGTGCCAGCAGCTTGGGGGCCGGAGGGAGGGCCGGAAACGAGCAGTACTTC

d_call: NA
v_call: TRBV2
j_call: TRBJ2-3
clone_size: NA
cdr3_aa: CASSDARSTDTQYF
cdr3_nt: TGTGCCAGCAGTGACGCCAGAAGCACAGATACGCAGTATTTT

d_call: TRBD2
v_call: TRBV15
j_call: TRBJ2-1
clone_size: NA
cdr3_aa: CATTVTSGYNEQFF
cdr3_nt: TGTGCCACCACAGTAACTAGCGGATACAATGAGCAGTTCTTC

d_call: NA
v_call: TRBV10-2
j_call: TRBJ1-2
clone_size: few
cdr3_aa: CASSDRVGLNYGYTF
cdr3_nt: TGCGCCAGCAGTGATAGGGTAGGGCTTAACTATGGCTACACCTTC

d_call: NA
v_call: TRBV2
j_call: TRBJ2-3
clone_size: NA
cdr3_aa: CASSDLTSTDTQYF
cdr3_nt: TGTGCCAGCAGTGATCTTACTAGCACAGATACGCAGTATTTT

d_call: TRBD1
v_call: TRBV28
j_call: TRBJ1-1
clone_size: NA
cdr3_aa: CASTLDRASAEAFF
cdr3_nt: TGTGCCAGCACCCTGGACAGGGCGTCAGCTGAAGCTTTCTTT

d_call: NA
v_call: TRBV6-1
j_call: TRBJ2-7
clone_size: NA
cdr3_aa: CASSVSSAYSEQYF
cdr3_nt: TGTGCCAGCAGTGTTAGCTCGGCTTATTCCGAGCAGTACTTC

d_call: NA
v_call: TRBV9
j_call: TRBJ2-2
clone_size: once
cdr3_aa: CASSVGEGGITGELFF
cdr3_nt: TGTGCCAGCAGCGTAGGTGAAGGGGGGATTACTGGGGAGCTGTTTTTT

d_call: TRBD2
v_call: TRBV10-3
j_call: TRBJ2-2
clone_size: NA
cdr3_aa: CAISEGGSGTGELFF
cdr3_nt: TGTGCCATCAGTGAGGGCGGGAGTGGCACCGGGGAGCTGTTTTTT

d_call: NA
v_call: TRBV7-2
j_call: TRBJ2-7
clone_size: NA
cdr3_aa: CASSLGSGGYEQYF
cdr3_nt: TGTGCCAGCAGCTTAGGTAGCGGCGGCTACGAGCAGTACTTC

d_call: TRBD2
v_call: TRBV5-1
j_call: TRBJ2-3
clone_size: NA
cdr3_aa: CASSSVAGVTDTQYF
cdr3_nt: TGCGCCAGCAGCTCCGTAGCGGGAGTAACAGATACGCAGTATTTT

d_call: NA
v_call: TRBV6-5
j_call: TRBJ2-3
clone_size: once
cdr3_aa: CASSYSISSAQYF
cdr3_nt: TGTGCCAGCAGTTACTCGATTTCTTCAGCGCAGTATTTT

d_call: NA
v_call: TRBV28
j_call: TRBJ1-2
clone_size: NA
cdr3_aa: CASSLTTKGYTF
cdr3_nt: TGTGCCAGCAGTCTCACGACGAAGGGCTACACCTTC